The following is a T cell receptor (beta chain) sequence with its context. Its antigen has not been determined. Libraries were built with the immunoSEQ multiplex PCR assay. For the multiplex PCR, a mixture combining 60 forward primers for TCR Vbeta segments and 13 reverse primers for TCR Jbeta segments was used. A multiplex PCR assay on genomic DNA amplified the CDR3 region of rearranged TCR beta genes. On the Illumina HiSeq System, the amplified TCR beta libraries were sequenced as 87-base-pair reads. The published analysis was carried out like this. In a later analysis, some 80 million unique TCR beta chains were counted across the roughly 610 repertoires, and around 10 million of these chains were shared by at least two donors. Raw reads were error-corrected and collapsed into unique sequences with a nearest-neighbor algorithm that merged closely related sequences to remove PCR and sequencing errors. V, D and J gene segments were assigned by aligning CDR3 sequences to IMGT reference sequences. For a sequence to be retained, a match of at least six nucleotides to both a V gene segment and a J gene segment was required. A rearrangement counted as productive if the CDR3 had no stop codons and remained in frame with V and J, and every other rearrangement counted as non-productive. CDR3 was defined by IMGT convention, running from the second conserved V-encoded cysteine to the conserved J-encoded phenylalanine. The earlier analysis of about 500 of the donors excluded sequences that lacked an unambiguous match to a single V gene segment. In an earlier analysis of 450 to 750 of the donors, a V segment was called functional when productive rearrangements were above 56.7%, and segregating when the standard deviation between donors exceeded 5%. A statistical classification framework was built for diagnosing cytomegalovirus status from the catalog of TCR beta chain sequences. In a later analysis, TCR nucleotide sequences were compared against IMGT/GENE-DB human TR gene sequences so that V and J genes could be assigned. In a later analysis, CDR3 sequences and most-parsimonious VDJ recombination scenarios were assigned using the TCRdist pipeline. In a later analysis, every TCR beta chain was defined by the combination of its CDR3 amino acid sequence and its V-gene family, and reads without a unique V-gene family were dropped. A later analysis removed several hundred highly shared, low-generation-probability nucleotide sequences to deal with suspected cross-contamination and a sequencing artifact. In a later analysis, a clonal expansion index for each public chain was calculated from normalized within-repertoire ranks of inferred template counts. In a later analysis, generation probabilities were computed with a VDJ recombination model fitted to out-of-frame rearrangements, and the resulting probabilities were checked against IGoR. Hypergeometric tests were used in a later analysis to score TCR-TCR, TCR-HLA and TCR-CMV co-occurrence, with a repertoire-size bias correction applied to the TCR pairs. To estimate false discovery rates, a later analysis permuted the HLA or CMV assignments 20 times. In a later analysis, co-occurring TCRs were grouped with DBSCAN, and TCRdist sequence similarity was added when clustering was performed within HLA-allele-positive subsets. Co-occurrence clustering excluded repertoires with fewer than 30,000 or more than 120,000 public chains, plus five with anomalous nucleotide sharing. TCRdb obtained this table from immuneACCESS and retained in-frame rearrangements with V and J assigned. These tables miss some clones; where compared with another copy, unresolved V genes account for less than half of the shortfall, and the remainder is unexplained. The V and J calls and the clone size are those of that table, but D and trimming were determined from the DNA. The data table for this sample lists some 80,000 clones. Approximately 14% of the sample belongs to the ten largest clones.

CDR3 length: 14 amino acids, cysteine to phenylalanine. The CDR3 DNA has 42 bases and is translated from base 1. V and J are truncated by 5 bases and 8 bases respectively, leaving an intervening sequence of 18 bases. From the germline V gene, CDR1 is MNHEY and CDR2 is SVGAGI. The cohort was made up of 500 to 850 healthy bone marrow donors. At the time of sampling, every cohort member was nominally healthy, though immune exposures that went unrecorded were likely present. The donor tested CMV seropositive, placing the donor among the 290 or so seropositive members of the cohort. A peripheral blood sample was collected from each donor, and TCR beta sequencing was performed on peripheral blood mononuclear cells. The Qiagen DNeasy Blood Extraction Kit was used to extract genomic DNA from the blood cell samples. The sample is drawn from a study of cytomegalovirus exposure and HLA in healthy donors (dated by TCRdb to the late 2010s). For the study in its entirety: In an earlier analysis of roughly 590 of the donors, 276 Gb of sequence data and 120 million or so unique TCR beta sequences from about 179 million T cells were reported. The aim of the study was to test whether cataloging public T cell receptors could identify signatures of past pathogen exposure. A later genetic analysis took genome-wide SNP genotypes for 398 of the 666 donors and used that subset as a discovery cohort. All discovery cohort repertoires had been generated using a single sequencing platform. The study used immunosequencing to profile the T cell repertoires of approximately 630 subjects and linked those repertoires to cytomegalovirus serostatus. In a later analysis, previously published TCR beta repertoires from 666 donors were re-analyzed and high-resolution HLA genotyping was added so that TCR occurrence patterns could be studied. Approximately 310 gigabases of sequencing data and tens of millions of unique TCR sequences were included in an early release covering 550 to 800 HLA-typed donors. The later analysis used no new phenotypic data to find candidate immune exposures, relying instead on TCR beta sequences and their occurrence across donors. Of the 300 to 500 genotyped donors, over 80% were placed in the genetic ancestry cluster associated with self-reported Caucasian donors. Besides the first cohort of approximately 710 subjects, a separate validation cohort made up of roughly 130 different subjects was used. Among about 390 genotyped donors of the cohort, an average of 235,054 unique TCR beta nucleotide sequences were sequenced per donor, roughly 20% of them non-productive. HLA typing included class I and class II loci at four-digit resolution. To predict cytomegalovirus infection status, the study combined high-throughput TCR immunosequencing, statistical association of individual TCRs with disease status, and machine learning. An earlier analysis of 587 of the donors used high-throughput TCR beta sequencing to judge whether each TCR beta V gene segment behaved as functional or pseudogenic. A few DR-DQ haplotypes were handled as single units for association and clustering because linkage in the cohort was strong. Alongside the repertoire data, information on donor age, sex, ethnicity and CMV serostatus was compiled. The number of donors typed differed by locus, with roughly 629-640 for A, B, C, DRB1 and DQB1, around 500 for DQA1, approximately 580 for DPA1, and 472 for DPB1.

General findings and caveats noted by the study authors: Because HLA typing was missing for some donors at each locus, association tests included only the typed subset. A cluster of highly shared sequence variants was judged likely to represent a technical artifact of the sequencing pipeline. At a false discovery rate of 0.05, a later analysis linked some 17,000 TCR beta sequences to specific HLA alleles. An association between a missense DCLRE1C variant and V-gene and J-gene trimming of TCR beta chains was found in a later genetic analysis and replicated in an independent cohort. Linkage disequilibrium might explain the correlated functional status among segregating V segments, but an unknown experimental factor could not be excluded. In a later analysis, TCR association rates were found to vary across HLA loci, with the most associated TCRs seen for DRB1 alleles and the fewest for HLA-C alleles. Compared with the approximately 710-donor mean, donors in an Asian-associated ancestry cluster had fewer N-insertions in productive TCRs, according to a later genetic analysis. A further reported finding was that TCR beta sequences accurately predicted the HLA-A and HLA-B alleles for most subjects in the first cohort. The presence/absence analyses assumed that sequencing depth was roughly uniform across donors, and that assumption may not be true. According to a later analysis, parvovirus B19, influenza, CMV and Epstein-Barr virus appeared linked to several top co-occurrence clusters. For the cohort, immune exposure information was limited to CMV serostatus. The 87-base-pair reads could not distinguish some IMGT-functional V segments, including TRBV6-2 and TRBV6-3, so those segments were excluded. Strong co-occurrence of HLA alleles, especially DR and DQ, made assigning TCR associations to individual alleles difficult. It was suggested by the authors that the approach could potentially be generalized to other disease states and immunological phenotypes. In a later analysis, HLA-associated TCR beta chains were found to be more clonally expanded and to have lower generation probabilities than equally common non-associated chains. Only TCR beta chains were sequenced in this cohort, and the absence of alpha or paired-chain data limited detectable features. A later analysis found that most CMV-associated TCR beta chains appeared HLA-restricted, with HLA associations seemingly driven largely by CMV exposure. The classifier was reported to diagnose cytomegalovirus status with high specificity and sensitivity in both the original cohort and the validation cohort. In an earlier analysis of approximately 600 of the donors, most TCR beta V segments were observed in productive rearrangements about 90% or about 30% of the time, broadly matching IMGT annotations. In vitro tests confirmed that a few of the cytomegalovirus-associated TCR beta chains recognize cytomegalovirus antigens. In the study, some 160 TCR beta chains were listed as associated with cytomegalovirus. The earlier analysis of around 600 of the donors excluded approximately 15 rarely observed V segments, including chromosome 9 orphons, because counts were too low. Most TCR sequences were seen in very few donors, while some public TCRs were found in many individuals.

Recombination linked TRBV6-5 to TRBJ1-2; a tentative D match to TRBD1 spans 6 bases. The receptor was isolated from a middle-aged man in good health and CMV-seropositive. Material: PBMCs. CDR3 sequence: CASSETGVALGYTF. The nucleotide sequence is TGTGCCAGCAGTGAGACAGGTGTCGCACTAGGCTACACCTTC.